A selection of T cell receptor beta chains follows, all from one sample in a study of naive and memory T cell subsets. TCRdb itself ran the 5' RACE reads through MiXCR, one entry per CDR3 protein. There are about 48,000 distinct CDR3 sequences in the sample; approximately 4.8% occur only once, and 0.75% to 0.9% lies in the top ten. Receptor source: a female donor in good health. The CDR3 runs from the conserved cysteine through the conserved F or W. Fields, in order: clone size, D gene, J gene, V gene, CDR3 DNA, CDR3 protein. D genes are given only for firm matches. Some rows mark clone size as missing; the rest say once, few, many or name a class of expanded clone.

>many|-|TRBJ1-1|TRBV29-1
TGCAGCACCTCAGATCCCGGAACATGGACCACTGAAGCTTTCTTT
CSTSDPGTWTTEAFF
>-|-|TRBJ1-2|TRBV29-1
TGCAGCGTTGCGGATCGATGGAATGGCGACACCTTC
CSVADRWNGDTF
>many|-|TRBJ2-7|TRBV28
TGTGCCAGCACACATAGCGGAGTAACCTACGAGCAGTACTTC
CASTHSGVTYEQYF
>many|-|TRBJ2-1|TRBV20-1
TGCAGTGCTAGAGTGCCGGCGGAAAGCTCCTACAATGAGCAGTTCTTC
CSARVPAESSYNEQFF
>many|-|TRBJ1-5|TRBV6-6
TGTGCCAGCAGGGTTAGCAATCAGCCCCAGCATTTT
CASRVSNQPQHF
>few|-|TRBJ2-1|TRBV9
TGTGCCAGCAGCGTAGCGTCTAGTAGGAACAATGAGCAGTTCTTC
CASSVASSRNNEQFF
>few|-|TRBJ1-2|TRBV7-2
TGTGCCAGCAGCACGGGACGTAACTATGGCTACACCTTC
CASSTGRNYGYTF
>many|-|TRBJ2-5|TRBV28
TGTGCCAGCAGTTCTGATGGGAGTTACGAGACCCAGTACTTC
CASSSDGSYETQYF
>many|-|TRBJ1-5|TRBV7-2
TGTGCCAGCAGCCCCGACAGAAGGGACAATCAGCCCCAGCATTTT
CASSPDRRDNQPQHF
>many|-|TRBJ1-5|TRBV28
TGTGCCAGCACCCAAAGCAATCAGCCCCAGCATTTT
CASTQSNQPQHF
>many|TRBD2|TRBJ2-3|TRBV7-3
TGTGCCAGCAGCGTAGGTGGAGGACTAGCGGTTGGGAGGAGCACAGATACGCAGTATTTT
CASSVGGGLAVGRSTDTQYF
>many|-|TRBJ1-1|TRBV28
TGTGCCTGCGCGGGGTACTTGAACACTGAAGCTTTCTTT
CACAGYLNTEAFF
>many|-|TRBJ2-1|TRBV18
TGTGCCAGCTCCGGGCAGGATGAGCAGTTCTTC
CASSGQDEQFF
>many|TRBD1|TRBJ2-4|TRBV7-2
TGTGCCAGCAGCCCCGTGGAATGGACAGGAAACATTCAGTACTTC
CASSPVEWTGNIQYF
>many|-|TRBJ2-7|TRBV20-1
TGCAGTGCTAGAGATTTGGCGTCTTCCTACGAGCAGTACTTC
CSARDLASSYEQYF
>few|-|TRBJ2-3|TRBV4-1
TGCGCCAGCAGCCAAGGCCAACTGGGGCCAGATACGCAGTATTTT
CASSQGQLGPDTQYF
>many|-|TRBJ2-2|TRBV7-2
TGTGCCAGCAGCTTAGTCAGGGAACACGGGGAGCTGTTTTTT
CASSLVREHGELFF
>-|TRBD2|TRBJ2-1|TRBV6-5
TGTGCCAGCACCAATGGACTAGCGGGAGATGAGGGGACTTACAATGAGCAGTTCTTC
CASTNGLAGDEGTYNEQFF
>-|-|TRBJ2-7|TRBV7-9
TGTGCCAGCAGCCAATACGGGGGAGGCGAGCAGTACTTC
CASSQYGGGEQYF
>-|-|TRBJ2-1|TRBV19
TGTGCCAGTACTACTAGTGGGGCTATATATTACAATGAGCAGTTCTTC
CASTTSGAIYYNEQFF
>many|TRBD2|TRBJ2-1|TRBV4-1
TGCGCCAGCAGCCAAGCAGAACTCGCGGGAGTATTGAATGAGCAGTTCTTC
CASSQAELAGVLNEQFF
>many|-|TRBJ2-7|TRBV7-3
TGTGCCAGCAGCCCCGGACCAAGTTACGAGCAGTACTTC
CASSPGPSYEQYF